The 29 T cell receptor beta chains below were found in one sample sequenced in a study of CD8+ T cells in alopecia areata. Investigators isolated RNA and reverse transcribed it into cDNA to act as the sequencing template. The protocol was immunoSEQ multiplex PCR, while the TCRdb copy is restricted to in-frame clones and leaves out a portion. The repertoire holds 200,000 or so clones, with 50% to 60% as singletons. The material was CD4+ T cells sorted from blood, obtained at week 0. These receptors were obtained from a human donor with alopecia areata.

The chain recombines TRBV5-1 with TRBJ1-2, with D uncertain. The V end lost 3 bases, the J end lost 2 bases, and 8 bases lay between the germline ends. Per the germline V gene, CDR1 is SGHRS and CDR2 is YFSETQ. CDR3 length: 13 amino acids. CDR3 DNA: TGCGCCAGCAGCTACGGAGCCAACTATGGCTACACCTTC. Protein product: CASSYGANYGYTF. The full variable domain, in which reference TRBV5-1 and TRBJ1-2 provide the parts outside the CDR3, is KAGVTQTPRYLIKTRGQQVTLSCSPISGHRSVSWYQQTPGQGLQFLFEYFSETQRNKGNFPGRFSGRQFSNSRSEMNVSTLELGDSALYLCASSYGANYGYTFGSGTRLTVV.

This clone was found a few times. The chain has TRBV29-1 and TRBJ1-5; D not certain. Germline V gene lookup returns CDR1 SQVTM and CDR2 ANQGSEA. The V gene lost 7 bases and the J gene lost 0 bases, with 7 bases spanning the gap. This CDR3 comprises 12 residues. The CDR3 spells CSAQNSNQPQHF. CDR3 in DNA: TGCAGCGCGCAGAATAGCAATCAGCCCCAGCATTTT.

A few counts support this clone. The CDR3 sequence: CATRKTGATEQYF. The CDR3, as DNA: TGTGCCACCAGAAAGACAGGGGCGACCGAGCAGTACTTC. The V and J genes are TRBV15 and TRBJ2-7; 8 bases line up with TRBD1. CDR3 length: 13 residues. Per the germline V gene, CDR1 is LNHNV and CDR2 is YYDKDF (reference sequence). V trimming: 6 bases; J trimming: 6 bases; junction bases outside the gene matches: 7.

This clone occurred a few times. The genes are TRBV7-3 and TRBJ2-2, with 7 bases aligning to TRBD2. The CDR3 contains 13 residues. Germline CDR1 SGHTA, CDR2 FQGTGA. V was clipped by 3 bases and J by 6 bases; unmatched bases: 1. CDR3 in DNA: TGTGCCAGCAGCTTCACTAGCGCCGGGGAGCTGTTTTTT. Its protein is CASSFTSAGELFF.

This sequence joins TRBV28 and TRBJ1-1, with D hard to call. Germline V gene data show CDR1 as MDHEN and CDR2 as SYDVKM. The CDR3 covers 15 residues. Trimming cost V 8 bases and J 2 bases, with 18 bases left between them. CDR3 protein: CASPGSGVGNTEAFF. The CDR3 DNA follows: TGTGCCAGCCCCGGCTCGGGAGTCGGAAACACTGAAGCTTTCTTT.

V and J are TRBV9 and TRBJ2-2, with 8 bases identical to TRBD2. The CDR3 loop spans 14 amino acids. With 7 bases clipped from V and 3 bases from J, the junction kept 5 bases outside the gene matches. Germline-derived CDR1 and CDR2 are SGDLS and YYNGEE. For the CDR3, the DNA is TGTGCCAGCCCCGGGACTAGGGACACCGGGGAGCTGTTTTTT. This codes for CASPGTRDTGELFF.

This rearrangement joins TRBV20-1 to TRBJ1-2; the D is unclear. This CDR3 comprises 11 residues. The V end was cut by 4 bases, the J end by 3 bases, with 6 bases between. Germline V gene sequence: CDR1 DFQATT, CDR2 SNEGSKA (reference sequence). In DNA form, the CDR3 reads TGCAGTGCTACCGGGCACTATGGCTACACCTTC. Protein sequence: CSATGHYGYTF.

At least ten counts were recorded for this clone. Within the sample, other DNA sequences also encode this same CDR3. The chain recombines TRBV29-1 with TRBJ2-7; 9 bases map to TRBD1. The CDR3 has 13 amino acids. Germline V CDR1 and CDR2: SQVTM, ANQGSEA. Trimming cost V 6 bases and J 2 bases; bases outside gene matches: 5. The CDR3 DNA reads TGCAGCGTCGATGGGACAGGGCCCTACGAGCAGTACTTC. Translating gives CSVDGTGPYEQYF.

The genes are TRBV30 and TRBJ1-1; the D is unclear. The CDR3 length is 11 residues. The germline gives CDR1 GTSNPN, CDR2 SVGIG (reference sequence). Trimming cost V 2 bases and J 6 bases, with 7 bases left between them. In nucleotides, the CDR3 is TGTGCCTGGAGTCAAAGGGCTGAAGCTTTCTTT. It specifies CAWSQRAEAFF.

The chain joins TRBV30 to TRBJ2-2, with D perhaps TRBD1 (6 bases). V gave up 5 bases and J gave up 6 bases, with 13 bases separating them. The CDR3 is 13 amino acids. Germline values: CDR1 GTSNPN, CDR2 SVGIG (reference sequence). In nucleotides, the CDR3 is TGTGCCTGGGCAACAGGGTTGTCCGGGGAGCTGTTTTTT. Translating gives CAWATGLSGELFF.

The J gene is TRBJ1-2, the V gene TRBV9; 7 bases match TRBD1. Germline values: CDR1 SGDLS, CDR2 YYNGEE. With 4 bases clipped from V and 8 bases from J, the junction kept 14 bases outside the gene matches. This CDR3 has 15 amino acids. CDR3 in amino acids: CASSPSGRGTAGYTF. The CDR3 bases are TGTGCCAGCAGCCCATCAGGACGGGGGACAGCAGGCTACACCTTC.

CDR3 region: CASSLQGGTSNDEQYF. CDR3 DNA: TGTGCCAGCTCGCTACAAGGAGGGACTAGCAACGACGAGCAGTACTTC. J is TRBJ2-7 and V is TRBV18; 9 bases line up with TRBD2. The trim removed 6 bases at V and 5 bases at J, leaving 14 bases unmatched. The CDR3 sequence is 16 residues long. Germline CDR1 KGHSH, CDR2 LQKENI.

The chain employs TRBV5-4 and TRBJ2-2; the D gene is possibly TRBD2 (5 bases). Germline CDR1 reads SGHNT; CDR2 reads YYREEE (reference sequence). V was clipped by 2 bases and J by 5 bases, with 16 bases between them. This CDR3 region has 16 residues. CDR3 residues: CASSFQHRGITGELFF. CDR3 nucleotide sequence: TGTGCCAGCAGCTTTCAACACCGAGGGATTACCGGGGAGCTGTTTTTT. Drawing the rest from reference TRBV5-4 and TRBJ2-2, the complete variable domain is ETGVTQSPTHLIKTRGQQVTLRCSSQSGHNTVSWYQQALGQGPQFIFQYYREEENGRGNFPPRFSGLQFPNYSSELNVNALELDDSALYLCASSFQHRGITGELFFGEGSRLTVL.

This clone was seen a handful of times. V and J are TRBV4-2 and TRBJ2-7, with 9 bases that match TRBD1. V dropped 0 bases and J dropped 3; count of bases not matched to a gene: 9. Germline assignment: CDR1 LGHNA and CDR2 YNFKEQ. This CDR3 is built from 17 residues. The CDR3 region has the DNA TGTGCCAGCAGCCAAGATCGAAGGACAGGGGATCGCTACGAGCAGTACTTC. Translated, it gives CASSQDRRTGDRYEQYF.

The gene calls are TRBV30 and TRBJ1-2; no clear D gene. The V and J ends lost 0 bases and 0 bases respectively, with 8 bases between them. This CDR3 region has 14 residues. Germline V gene sequence: CDR1 GTSNPN, CDR2 SVGIG (reference sequence). CDR3 DNA sequence: TGTGCCTGGAGTGTACTGCGGTCTAACTATGGCTACACCTTC. This encodes CAWSVLRSNYGYTF. The full variable domain, in which reference TRBV30 and TRBJ1-2 provide the parts outside the CDR3, is SQTIHQWPATLVQPVGSPLSLECTVEGTSNPNLYWYRQAAGRGLQLLFYSVGIGQISSEVPQNLSASRPQDRQFILSSKKLLLSDSGFYLCAWSVLRSNYGYTFGSGTRLTVV.

This clone was recorded only once. The chain joins TRBV6-5 to TRBJ1-1, with D perhaps TRBD1 (6 bases). The ends were cut back, 8 bases at V and 1 base at J, with 14 bases in the middle. CDR1 and CDR2 (germline): MNHEY, SVGAGI. There are 14 residues in the CDR3. CDR3 region: CASAKGDRNTEAFF. The CDR3 nucleotides read TGTGCCAGCGCGAAGGGGGACCGGAACACTGAAGCTTTCTTT.

The chain carries TRBV4-2 and TRBJ1-2; D is undetermined. Per the germline V gene, CDR1 is LGHNA and CDR2 is YNFKEQ. CDR3 length: 13 amino acids. V dropped 4 bases and J dropped 5 bases, with 11 bases sitting between them. The CDR3 region is CASSLNVGYGYTF. The CDR3, as DNA: TGTGCCAGCAGCCTAAATGTCGGTTATGGCTACACCTTC.

This chain connects TRBV19 to TRBJ2-3; D unclear. This CDR3 has 13 amino acids. The V and J ends lost 6 bases and 1 base respectively, with 8 bases between them. CDR1 is LNHDA and CDR2 is SQIVND in the germline V gene (reference sequence). CDR3 DNA sequence: TGTGCCAGTAGACCAGGTGGCACAGATACGCAGTATTTT. Translated: CASRPGGTDTQYF.

The J gene is TRBJ2-7, the V gene TRBV6-5, with TRBD2 identical over 11 bases. From germline, CDR1 is MNHEY and CDR2 SVGAGI. With 7 bases clipped from V and 6 bases from J, the junction kept 8 bases outside the gene matches. The CDR3 runs to 14 residues. The DNA for the CDR3 is TGTGCCAGCAAACAAGGGACTAGCGGAGTCGAGCAGTACTTC. Its protein is CASKQGTSGVEQYF.

J is TRBJ2-1 and V is TRBV2; 11 nucleotides agree with TRBD2. The V gene's germline CDR1 is SNHLY and CDR2 FYNNEI. The CDR3 spans 14 residues. J lost 10 bases, V lost 7 bases, and 9 bases had no gene match. The CDR3 reads CASIPSGRRWEQFF. The CDR3 nucleotides read TGTGCCAGCATTCCTAGCGGGAGGAGGTGGGAGCAGTTCTTC. Together with reference TRBV2 and TRBJ2-1, the CDR3 gives the full variable domain: EPEVTQTPSHQVTQMGQEVILRCVPISNHLYFYWYRQILGQKVEFLVSFYNNEISEKSEIFDDQFSVERPDGSNFTLKIRSTKLEDSAMYFCASIPSGRRWEQFFGPGTRLTVL.

The chain uses TRBV29-1 and TRBJ1-2; D remains ambiguous. V gave up 5 bases and J gave up 5 bases, with 12 bases separating them. The V gene's germline CDR1 is SQVTM and CDR2 ANQGSEA. This CDR3 region has 12 residues. The CDR3 here is CSVILGTYGYTF. The DNA of the CDR3 is TGCAGCGTTATATTAGGCACTTATGGCTACACCTTC.

This chain uses TRBV5-1 with TRBJ2-2; the match to TRBD1 covers 9 bases. Looked up from germline, CDR1 is SGHRS and CDR2 is YFSETQ. The trim removed 0 bases at V and 6 bases at J, leaving 6 bases unmatched. The CDR3 covers 16 residues. CDR3 coding DNA: TGCGCCAGCAGCTTGGACAGGGGGCGATGGGCCGGGGAGCTGTTTTTT. Translation gives CASSLDRGRWAGELFF.

The chain combines TRBV5-6 with TRBJ1-1; D is unresolved. Germline CDR1 is SGHDT and CDR2 is YYEEEE. Trimming pared 0 bases from V and 0 bases from J, leaving 12 bases between. This CDR3 contains 16 residues. The CDR3 reads CASSLEVGQLNTEAFF. The CDR3 region has the DNA TGTGCCAGCAGCTTGGAGGTCGGCCAGTTGAACACTGAAGCTTTCTTT.

The V call is TRBV9, the J call TRBJ2-3; either TRBD1 or TRBD2 may fit D (6 bases each). From germline, CDR1 is SGDLS and CDR2 YYNGEE. Trimming shortened V by 1 base and J by 5 bases, and 8 bases separated the two germline ends. CDR3 length equals 13 residues. The CDR3 DNA sequence: TGTGCCAGCAGCGTAAGGGGGGAAGATACGCAGTATTTT. This translates into CASSVRGEDTQYF.

The rearrangement joins TRBV29-1 to TRBJ1-1, with D unclear. CDR1 is SQVTM and CDR2 is ANQGSEA in the germline V gene. The CDR3 consists of 14 residues. Trimming shortened V by 3 bases and J by 4 bases, and 15 bases separated the two germline ends. DNA of the CDR3: TGCAGCGTTGATATTCTTCCTGCGGCCACTGAAGCTTTCTTT. This translates into CSVDILPAATEAFF.

The rearrangement uses TRBV12-5 and TRBJ2-4; 8 nucleotides line up with TRBD1. The CDR3 runs to 17 residues. The trim removed 2 bases at V and 4 bases at J, leaving 10 bases unmatched. CDR1 and CDR2 (germline): LGHNT, FRNRAP. As DNA, the CDR3 is TGTGCTAGTGGTTTGTTCGGCAGGGGGCTGTCAAAAAACATTCAGTACTTC. Translated: CASGLFGRGLSKNIQYF.

CDR3 sequence reads: CASSFRTSGRGETQYF. As DNA, the CDR3 is TGTGCCAGCAGCTTCCGGACTAGCGGGAGAGGAGAGACCCAGTACTTC. The rearrangement links TRBV7-3 to TRBJ2-5; 13 nucleotides match TRBD2. Germline CDR1 is SGHTA and CDR2 is FQGTGA. Trimming removed 3 bases from V and 4 bases from J; junction bases left unmatched: 5. The CDR3 runs 16 residues.

This chain connects TRBV2 to TRBJ2-6; possible D gene TRBD1, 5 bases. CDR1 and CDR2 (germline): SNHLY, FYNNEI. V was shortened by 11 bases and J by 0 bases, with 17 bases between the two germline ends. The CDR3 consists of 16 residues. CDR3 amino acids: CASATQGLSGANVLTF. CDR3 in DNA: TGTGCCTCAGCAACCCAGGGCCTCTCTGGGGCCAACGTCCTGACTTTC.

The chain recombines TRBV28 with TRBJ1-2; a weak D match, TRBD1 (6 bases). Trimming pared 8 bases from V and 2 bases from J, leaving 12 bases between. Looked up from germline, CDR1 is MDHEN and CDR2 is SYDVKM. There are 13 residues in the CDR3. This CDR3 reads CASVLQGNYGYTF. For the CDR3, the DNA is TGTGCCAGCGTCCTCCAGGGGAACTATGGCTACACCTTC.